Listed here are 7 T cell receptor beta chains from one sample, sequenced in a study of T cell responses to AZD1222 COVID-19 vaccine. Produced via immunoSEQ multiplex PCR; TCRdb's table is partial and in-frame only. The data hold fewer than 250,000 clones, with about 93% observed a single time. Specimen: peripheral blood, collected on day 0 of MenACWY control vaccination. Receptors were obtained from an adult in good health.

The V gene is TRBV15, the J gene TRBJ1-2; D gene ambiguous. CDR3 size: 15 residues. Germline V gene sequence: CDR1 LNHNV, CDR2 YYDKDF (reference sequence). V lost 0 bases, J lost 9 bases, and 17 bases lay in between. CDR3 loop: CATSREPRGLGSYTF. The CDR3 DNA sequence: TGTGCCACCAGCAGAGAGCCCCGAGGGTTAGGGAGCTACACCTTC.

The chain couples TRBV19 to TRBJ1-5; D gene uncertain. V gave up 5 bases and J gave up 5 bases, with 22 bases separating them. The germline V gene encodes CDR1 LNHDA and CDR2 SQIVND (reference sequence). The length of the CDR3 is 17 residues. In nucleotides, the CDR3 is TGTGCCAGTAGTCCCTCTAGGGCCAAGAAGCGGGATCAGCCCCAGCATTTT. Translation: CASSPSRAKKRDQPQHF.

The DNA for the CDR3 is TGTGCCAGCAGCTTTAATCCGCTAAATGAGCAGTTCTTC. This translates into CASSFNPLNEQFF. The V and J genes are TRBV5-4 and TRBJ2-1; D not certain. CDR1 is SGHNT, CDR2 YYREEE, per germline (reference sequence). This CDR3 comprises 13 residues. Trimming left V 2 bases short and J 7 bases short, with 10 bases between.

The chain carries TRBV24-1 and TRBJ2-2; a weak D match, TRBD1 (5 bases). The CDR3 totals 17 residues. CDR1 is KGHDR, CDR2 SFDVKD, per germline. V was pared by 1 base and J by 4 bases, with 15 bases between. The CDR3 DNA follows: TGTGCCACCAGTGATTTATTTGCAAGGGGCTCCACCGGGGAGCTGTTTTTT. This encodes CATSDLFARGSTGELFF.

For the CDR3, the DNA is TGCGCCAGCAGCCAGGGGACAGGTCTGGAAAAACTGTTTTTT. This encodes CASSQGTGLEKLFF. The chain is built from TRBV4-1 and TRBJ1-4, with 8 bases identical to TRBD1. Germline CDR1 and CDR2: MGHRA and YSYEKL. V trimming: 3 bases; J trimming: 8 bases; junction bases outside the gene matches: 5. The CDR3 spans 14 residues.

V usage is TRBV9 and J usage is TRBJ2-1, with TRBD2 matching 9 bases. CDR3 length: 16 residues. J lost 2 bases, V lost 0 bases, and 3 bases had no gene match. Germline lookup yields CDR1 SGDLS and CDR2 YYNGEE. This chain's CDR3 is CASSVAAGGTYNEQFF. The CDR3 nucleotides are TGTGCCAGCAGCGTAGCCGCGGGGGGGACCTACAATGAGCAGTTCTTC. The full variable domain, with the rest looked up from reference TRBV9 and TRBJ2-1, is DSGVTQTPKHLITATGQRVTLRCSPRSGDLSVYWYQQSLDQGLQFLIQYYNGEERAKGNILERFSAQQFPDLHSELNLSSLELGDSALYFCASSVAAGGTYNEQFFGPGTRLTVL.

The chain uses TRBV5-1 and TRBJ1-4, with a tentative D call TRBD1 (5 bases). V was trimmed by 2 bases and J by 5 bases, leaving 13 bases between them. The CDR3 consists of 15 residues. CDR1 and CDR2 from the germline V gene are SGHRS and YFSETQ. The CDR3, as DNA: TGCGCCAGCAGCTTCACCGGGACTAGGAATGAAAAACTGTTTTTT. This sequence encodes CASSFTGTRNEKLFF.